The T cell receptor beta chain under discussion was sequenced for a study of T cell responses to AZD1222 COVID-19 vaccine (dated by TCRdb to about 2021). About the investigation overall: A total of 233 trial participants underwent TCR sequencing, of whom some 210 received two doses of AZD1222 and 26 received two doses of the MenACWY control vaccine. Trial participants were enrolled by age into 18-55, 56-69 and 70-plus year subgroups, with around 150, 28 and 57 TCR-sequenced participants respectively. Study-wide conclusions, independent of this receptor: No day 14 peak-response samples were available, so repertoires were characterized only after the peak T cell response. In the small 56-69-year group, the increase in depth fell short of significance, most likely because of low power. Vaccine-associated CD4 TCRs spanned the whole spike protein, with dominant responses in regions 160-218 and 743-854. Epitopes outside the regions mutated in the B.1.351 and B.1.1.7 variants were reportedly recognized by nearly half of the unique spike-specific TCRs. Only a handful of AZD1222 recipients were SARS-CoV-2 seropositive at baseline, limiting conclusions about previously exposed vaccinees. Participants were mostly white British, with more females than males. The authors suggested clonal diversity may have been underestimated. After two AZD1222 doses, both the breadth and the depth of spike-specific TCRs were significantly higher than at day 0 and than in MenACWY recipients.

Comment on this clone: The clone's antigen remains unknown. No quality values exist for individual bases; no much larger clone is one base distant.

Reading from cysteine to phenylalanine, the CDR3 counts 14 amino acids. Just the 42-base CDR3 DNA is kept, in frame starting at base 1. CDR1 and CDR2, per the germline V gene, are MGHDK and SYGVNS. Deletion took 3 bases off V and 6 bases off J, with a span of 14 bases between the germline ends. This specimen's time point label, interpreted: about 28 days (+/-7) after the second vaccine dose. Because spike-specific TCR depth and breadth did not differ between the two schedules, AZD1222 recipients who got a second dose at roughly 4 weeks were pooled with those who got a second dose at roughly 12 weeks. The vaccinee samples were drawn from two UK trials, COV001 and COV002, one of which was a single-blind randomized controlled phase 2/3 trial testing AZD1222 (ChAdOx1 nCoV-19) in healthy adults. For TCRbeta chain sequencing, PBMC samples were collected from trial participants at day 0 and at day 28 after the second dose.

The CDR3 regions of human TCRbeta chains were subjected to immunosequencing. Per the original workflow: TCRs in the repertoires were compared against a reference library of SARS-CoV-2-specific TCRs that had been generated with the MIRA antigen-specificity platform. Breadth was defined as the fraction of unique TCRs that were SARS-CoV-2-associated, and depth was defined as the fraction of total T cells that were SARS-CoV-2-associated. Using the MIRA data, each spike-specific TCR was mapped to the spike region that the TCR reacts to and placed in a CD4 or CD8 class. Log10-transformed breadth and depth values were compared by one-way ANOVA with Sidak's multiple comparisons tests. TCRdb re-hosts the immuneACCESS table, in-frame sequences only. Its copies lack some clones; in the studies checked, an unresolved V gene accounts for under half of them, and the cause for the rest is not known. D and trimming were read from the DNA, whereas the V and J calls and clone size are those reported in that table. This sample holds over 85,000 clones; roughly 89% were observed only once. The ten largest clones take up roughly 15% of the sample.

The rearranged segments are TRBV25-1 and TRBJ1-2; D gene: possibly TRBD1, on 5 matching bases. The receptor's source is an adult who received the AZD1222 COVID-19 vaccine. This material consisted of peripheral blood, taken 28 days after the second AZD1222 dose. This receptor carries the CDR3 CASSDGGRRDGYTF. The nucleotide sequence is given as TGTGCCAGCAGTGACGGGGGTAGAAGGGATGGCTACACCTTC.